The next 20 T cell receptor beta chains were all read from a single sample in a study of cytomegalovirus exposure and HLA in healthy donors (TCRdb year 2017). The library was prepared using the immunoSEQ multiplex PCR assay. A mixture of 60 forward primers for TCR Vbeta segments and 13 reverse primers for TCR Jbeta segments was used in the multiplex PCR. As stored in TCRdb, this immuneACCESS dataset retains in-frame rearrangements with V and J assigned. A fraction of the clones does not appear; measured against another copy, unresolved V genes explain less than half of the discrepancy, and the remainder lacks a known reason. This sample lists approximately 100,000 clones; roughly 79% were detected once. Around 4% of the sample lies in the top ten. Sequencing input: PBMCs. The source is a man aged 35 to 55 in good health and CMV-seronegative.

The genes are TRBV5-1 and TRBJ1-4, with 7 bases identical to TRBD1. Germline V gives CDR1 SGHRS, CDR2 YFSETQ. The J segment lost 5 bases and the V segment lost 5 bases, leaving 3 bases of the junction unmatched. The CDR3 loop spans 13 amino acids. CDR3 in DNA: TGCGCCAGCAGTTCGGGACAGAATGAAAAACTGTTTTTT. The encoded protein is CASSSGQNEKLFF. The variable domain in full, with the rest retrieved from reference TRBV5-1 and TRBJ1-4, is KAGVTQTPRYLIKTRGQQVTLSCSPISGHRSVSWYQQTPGQGLQFLFEYFSETQRNKGNFPGRFSGRQFSNSRSEMNVSTLELGDSALYLCASSSGQNEKLFFGSGTQLSVL.

The V and J genes are TRBV5-1 and TRBJ1-1, with TRBD1 as a possible D gene (6 bases). The CDR3 runs 17 residues. Per germline, CDR1 SGHRS and CDR2 YFSETQ. Trimming stripped 4 bases from V and 0 bases from J, with 19 bases between. CDR3 bases: TGCGCCAGCAGCCGTACAACAGGGTTCCCAATGAACACTGAAGCTTTCTTT. Amino acids: CASSRTTGFPMNTEAFF. The full variable domain, completed using reference TRBV5-1 and TRBJ1-1, is KAGVTQTPRYLIKTRGQQVTLSCSPISGHRSVSWYQQTPGQGLQFLFEYFSETQRNKGNFPGRFSGRQFSNSRSEMNVSTLELGDSALYLCASSRTTGFPMNTEAFFGQGTRLTVV.

This chain joins TRBV7-2 and TRBJ2-2, with D possibly TRBD2 on 5 matching bases. Deletions cut 5 bases from V and 5 bases from J, with 12 bases between. The CDR3 length is 14 residues. The germline gives CDR1 SGHTA, CDR2 FQGNSA. CDR3 DNA: TGTGCCAGCAGCAACCGGGGAAGGACCGGGGAGCTGTTTTTT. Amino acid sequence: CASSNRGRTGELFF.

The gene calls are TRBV11-2 and TRBJ1-1, with D perhaps TRBD1 (6 bases). V lost 1 base to trimming and J lost 5 bases, with 20 bases between them. Germline CDR1 is SGHAT and CDR2 is FQNNGV. The CDR3 spans 17 residues. Written as DNA, the CDR3 is TGTGCCAGCAGCTTAGTTTTTAGGGGCGGACAGTTAACTGAAGCTTTCTTT. Its translation is CASSLVFRGGQLTEAFF.

V gene TRBV4-2 combines with J gene TRBJ1-2; D unclear. The CDR3 is 15 residues long. Trimming took off 2 bases at V and 3 bases at J, with 13 bases between the two ends. Germline CDR1 and CDR2: LGHNA and YNFKEQ. The CDR3 loop reads CASSQYKSLDYGYTF. CDR3 DNA sequence: TGTGCCAGCAGCCAATACAAAAGTCTGGACTATGGCTACACCTTC.

This rearrangement joins TRBV5-1 to TRBJ2-2, with TRBD1 matching 12 bases. Unmatched junction bases numbered 7, after V lost 1 base and J lost 3 bases. The CDR3 loop spans 18 amino acids. Germline V gene lookup returns CDR1 SGHRS and CDR2 YFSETQ. Written as DNA, the CDR3 is TGCGCCAGCAGCTTGACAGGCGGGACAGGGGGCGACACCGGGGAGCTGTTTTTT. Translating gives CASSLTGGTGGDTGELFF.

This clone was seen a handful of times. The CDR3 DNA sequence: TGTGCCAGCAGTTTACAGGGAAAGGGGGCCTACGAGCAGTACTTC. Translated: CASSLQGKGAYEQYF. The gene calls are TRBV27 and TRBJ2-7, with D perhaps TRBD1 (6 bases). This CDR3 is 15 amino acids long. Trimming removed 2 bases from V and 2 bases from J, with 13 bases in between. CDR1 and CDR2 (germline): MNHEY, SMNVEV (reference sequence).

The chain carries TRBV7-2 and TRBJ1-1, with D hard to call. The CDR3 consists of 12 residues. V shed 3 bases and J shed 0 bases, with 2 bases lying between them. Germline lookup yields CDR1 SGHTA and CDR2 FQGNSA. In DNA, the CDR3 is TGTGCCAGCAGCTTCATGAACACTGAAGCTTTCTTT. Its protein product is CASSFMNTEAFF.

The rearrangement uses TRBV19 and TRBJ1-1, with TRBD1 matching 8 bases. There are 13 residues in the CDR3. J gave up 10 bases and V 7 bases, and 11 bases lay outside the gene matches. CDR1 is LNHDA and CDR2 is SQIVND in the germline V gene (reference sequence). The CDR3 reads CASIPGQGLRAFF. The CDR3, as DNA: TGTGCCAGTATACCAGGACAGGGTTTGAGAGCTTTCTTT.

The chain has TRBV7-9 and TRBJ1-4; 9 bases agree with TRBD1. CDR1 SEHNR and CDR2 FQNEAQ come from the germline V gene (reference sequence). The V segment lost 5 bases and the J segment 5 bases; nucleotides outside the gene matches: 3. This CDR3 region has 14 residues. The CDR3 bases are TGTGCCAGCAGCCAAGGGACAGGGAATGAAAAACTGTTTTTT. Encoded protein: CASSQGTGNEKLFF. Full variable domain (missing parts from reference TRBV7-9 and TRBJ1-4): DTGVSQNPRHKITKRGQNVTFRCDPISEHNRLYWYRQTLGQGPEFLTYFQNEAQLEKSRLLSDRFSAERPKGSFSTLEIQRTEQGDSAMYLCASSQGTGNEKLFFGSGTQLSVL.

The chain joins TRBV15 to TRBJ2-2; 10 bases map to TRBD1. The CDR3 has 16 residues. With 2 bases clipped from V and 5 bases from J, the junction kept 5 bases outside the gene matches. In germline, CDR1 is LNHNV, CDR2 YYDKDF (reference sequence). CDR3 amino acids: CATSRQGQGDTGELFF. CDR3 nucleotides: TGTGCCACCAGCAGACAAGGACAGGGGGATACCGGGGAGCTGTTTTTT.

This rearrangement joins TRBV6-5 to TRBJ2-3; no clear D gene. The CDR3 runs to 14 residues. V lost 4 bases, J lost 0 bases, and 8 bases lay in between. Germline-derived CDR1 and CDR2 are MNHEY and SVGAGI. The CDR3 reads CASSLAVSTDTQYF. CDR3 bases: TGTGCCAGCAGTTTGGCAGTTAGCACAGATACGCAGTATTTT.

The chain is built from TRBV6-5 and TRBJ1-3; D remains unclear. V was clipped by 0 bases and J by 0 bases, with 9 bases between them. Germline V gene data show CDR1 as MNHEY and CDR2 as SVGAGI. The CDR3 is 16 amino acids. The CDR3 protein is CASSYSDMLSGNTIYF. CDR3 nucleotide sequence: TGTGCCAGCAGTTACTCTGACATGCTCTCTGGAAACACCATATATTTT.

J is TRBJ2-7 and V is TRBV5-1; TRBD1 matches 8 bases. The CDR3 length is 17 residues. V was pared by 4 bases and J by 1 base, with 13 bases of the junction left unmatched. In germline, CDR1 is SGHRS, CDR2 YFSETQ. This CDR3 is CASSARQGAVGSYEQYF. The CDR3, as DNA: TGCGCCAGCAGCGCCCGCCAGGGGGCAGTAGGGTCCTACGAGCAGTACTTC.

The chain uses TRBV5-6 and TRBJ2-5, with 13 nucleotides matching TRBD2. Germline CDR1 SGHDT, CDR2 YYEEEE. The CDR3 has 17 residues. V lost 4 bases, J lost 5 bases, and 11 bases stayed unmatched. DNA for the CDR3: TGTGCCAGCAGCCATACTAGCGGGGGGGCTTTGCGGGAGACCCAGTACTTC. It encodes CASSHTSGGALRETQYF.

This sequence joins TRBV28 and TRBJ1-5, with D maybe TRBD1 (5 bases). The germline V gene encodes CDR1 MDHEN and CDR2 SYDVKM. The length of the CDR3 is 14 residues. V was pared by 7 bases and J by 4 bases, with 14 bases between. The CDR3 here is CASTPMGGNQPQHF. The CDR3 DNA is TGTGCCAGCACCCCTATGGGGGGGAATCAGCCCCAGCATTTT.

The rearrangement links TRBV6-6 to TRBJ1-6; D possibly corresponds to TRBD1 (6 bases). Trimming took 8 bases from V and 7 from J, leaving 18 bases between them. Germline V gives CDR1 MNHNY, CDR2 SVGAGI (reference sequence). The CDR3 spans 15 residues. In nucleotides, the CDR3 is TGTGCCAGCCAAGAGTCTACAGGGTTGAATTCACCCCTCCACTTT. Protein sequence: CASQESTGLNSPLHF.

The chain couples TRBV7-9 to TRBJ2-2, with D unclear. The V gene's germline CDR1 is SEHNR and CDR2 FQNEAQ (reference sequence). Trimming pared 3 bases from V and 6 bases from J, leaving 5 bases between. CDR3 size: 12 residues. The CDR3 sequence: CASSFTPGELFF. The CDR3 nucleotides read TGTGCCAGCAGCTTTACACCCGGGGAGCTGTTTTTT.

The chain couples TRBV18 to TRBJ2-7, with D perhaps matching TRBD1 (5 bases). In germline, CDR1 is KGHSH, CDR2 LQKENI. The CDR3 is 12 amino acids. The V gene lost 3 bases and the J gene lost 6 bases, with 9 bases spanning the gap. CDR3 bases: TGTGCCAGCTCACCCCAGGGTCTCGAGCAGTACTTC. This translates into CASSPQGLEQYF.

The chain combines TRBV2 with TRBJ2-1, with D maybe TRBD1 (6 bases). This CDR3 region has 13 residues. V was clipped by 11 bases and J by 7 bases, with 18 bases between them. CDR1 is SNHLY, CDR2 FYNNEI, per germline. CDR3 sequence (DNA): TGTGCCTCAAAAGGGGGAATCTGGAATGAGCAGTTCTTC. It specifies CASKGGIWNEQFF. Full variable domain (outside the CDR3, taken from reference TRBV2 and TRBJ2-1): EPEVTQTPSHQVTQMGQEVILRCVPISNHLYFYWYRQILGQKVEFLVSFYNNEISEKSEIFDDQFSVERPDGSNFTLKIRSTKLEDSAMYFCASKGGIWNEQFFGPGTRLTVL.